The 12 T cell receptor beta chains in this list originate from one sample, sequenced in a study of T cell responses to AZD1222 COVID-19 vaccine. Assay: immunoSEQ multiplex PCR; the TCRdb copy retains only in-frame clones and omits some. This table has under 200,000 clones, about 91% appearing once. The sequencing used peripheral blood, collected on day 0 of MenACWY control vaccination. The receptors were sampled from an adult in good health.

This clone was recorded once. The rearrangement links TRBV5-1 to TRBJ1-1; D is possibly TRBD1 (5 bases). Germline CDR1 SGHRS, CDR2 YFSETQ. The CDR3 totals 15 residues. Trimming left V 4 bases short and J 1 base short, with 14 bases between. The CDR3 here is CASSIPGMGNTEAFF. The CDR3 nucleotides read TGCGCCAGCAGCATTCCAGGGATGGGGAACACTGAAGCTTTCTTT.

The V call is TRBV30, the J call TRBJ2-7, with 8 nucleotides matching TRBD1. J was trimmed by 5 bases and V by 3 bases; bases with no gene match: 3. Germline assignment: CDR1 GTSNPN and CDR2 SVGIG (reference sequence). The CDR3 runs to 12 residues. CDR3 nucleotide sequence: TGTGCCTGGAGCCGGACAGGGAACGAGCAGTACTTC. Protein: CAWSRTGNEQYF.

The chain has TRBV4-3 and TRBJ1-2; D gene unclear. Germline V lookup: CDR1 LGHNA, CDR2 YSLEER. The CDR3 consists of 14 residues. V lost 0 bases to trimming and J lost 4 bases, with 9 bases between them. CDR3 residues: CASSQDRTGYGYTF. Here the CDR3 DNA reads TGCGCCAGCAGCCAAGACAGGACGGGCTATGGCTACACCTTC.

The V gene is TRBV27, the J gene TRBJ1-1; possibly TRBD1 for D (5 bases). CDR3 length: 13 amino acids. Germline V gene data show CDR1 as MNHEY and CDR2 as SMNVEV (reference sequence). The ends were cut back, 6 bases at V and 5 bases at J, with 13 bases in the middle. The CDR3: CASSTNQGTEAFF. CDR3 coding DNA: TGTGCCAGCAGCACCAACCAGGGAACTGAAGCTTTCTTT.

The V and J genes are TRBV6-6 and TRBJ2-7, with TRBD1 as a possible D gene (5 bases). CDR3 length: 15 amino acids. The germline CDR1 and CDR2 sequences are MNHNY and SVGAGI (reference sequence). V gave up 4 bases and J gave up 4 bases, with 17 bases separating them. DNA for the CDR3: TGTGCCAGCAGTTTGCTAAGTTCAGGGTGGTACGAGCAGTACTTC. Protein: CASSLLSSGWYEQYF.

The V call is TRBV18, the J call TRBJ2-7; 8 nucleotides agree with TRBD1. V dropped 6 bases and J dropped 2; count of bases not matched to a gene: 9. CDR1 and CDR2 from the germline V gene are KGHSH and LQKENI. This CDR3 is built from 15 residues. The CDR3 DNA sequence: TGTGCCAGCTCGGGATCGACAGGGGCGCCCTACGAGCAGTACTTC. This codes for CASSGSTGAPYEQYF.

V usage is TRBV5-1 and J usage is TRBJ1-2, with 8 bases fitting TRBD1. With V trimmed by 3 bases and J by 8 bases, 3 bases remained unmatched. The CDR3 has 12 residues. The germline V gene encodes CDR1 SGHRS and CDR2 YFSETQ. CDR3 bases: TGCGCCAGCAGCTGGACAGGGTACGGCTACACCTTC. Encoded protein: CASSWTGYGYTF.

V gene TRBV27 combines with J gene TRBJ1-2, with D unresolved. Germline CDR1 reads MNHEY; CDR2 reads SMNVEV (reference sequence). The CDR3 sequence is 14 residues long. V shed 3 bases and J shed 4 bases, with 12 bases lying between them. CDR3 sequence: CASSFGPLGYGYTF. The CDR3 coding sequence is TGTGCCAGCAGTTTTGGCCCTCTCGGCTATGGCTACACCTTC.

The genes are TRBV7-2 and TRBJ2-5; tentative D call: TRBD2 (5 bases). CDR3 length: 13 residues. V lost 5 bases and J 5 bases, leaving 12 bases between the germline ends. Germline V CDR1 and CDR2: SGHTA, FQGNSA. The CDR3 here is CASSLGPGETQYF. The CDR3 coding sequence is TGTGCCAGCAGCCTAGGGCCGGGGGAGACCCAGTACTTC.

The chain has TRBV5-5 and TRBJ2-7; perhaps TRBD1 as D (6 bases). Germline CDR1 and CDR2: SGHKS and YYEKEE (reference sequence). V lost 4 bases and J lost 2, with 13 bases in between. This CDR3 spans 14 amino acids. The chain's CDR3 is CASSVPGTPYEQYF. CDR3 nucleotide sequence: TGTGCCAGCAGCGTCCCCGGGACACCCTACGAGCAGTACTTC.

The chain is built from TRBV7-9 and TRBJ1-1, with 7 nucleotides matching TRBD1. The V segment lost 1 base and the J segment 2 bases; nucleotides outside the gene matches: 13. Germline loops: CDR1 SEHNR, CDR2 FQNEAQ (reference sequence). This CDR3 is built from 18 residues. CDR3 DNA sequence: TGTGCCAGCAGCTTAGTGACAGGGCGGGGTGAAGGTAACACTGAAGCTTTCTTT. Translation gives CASSLVTGRGEGNTEAFF.

The chain carries TRBV3-1 (or the pseudogene TRBV3-2) and TRBJ2-5, with a weak D call TRBD1 (5 bases). The CDR3 sequence is 12 residues long. Trimming took off 4 bases at V and 5 bases at J, with 8 bases between the two ends. Per the germline V gene, CDR1 is LGHDT and CDR2 is YNNKEL (reference sequence). The CDR3 loop is CASSPKGETQYF. The CDR3 region has the DNA TGTGCCAGCAGCCCAAAGGGGGAGACCCAGTACTTC.